Listed here are 6 T cell receptor beta chains from one sample, sequenced in a study of vaccination and CD4 T cells after COVID-19. Time point described: late sampling 161 to 241 days after vaccination in a few convalescent patients. Treatment indicated: approximately 10-day PBMC culture with coronavirus spike peptide pools or control peptides (ViraFEST assay). An Oncomine TCR Beta short-read assay was used to sequence the DNA from cultured CD4+ T cells. Each CDR3 protein is one row after TCRdb ran MiXCR on the PCR reads. The table records 20,000 to 25,000 distinct CDR3 sequences, 42% of them present only once. Their specific antigens are unknown. The sample was CD4+ T cells from blood, cultured in vitro, taken about 7 months after SARS-CoV-2 vaccination. The receptors shown here come from a human donor who had recovered from COVID-19.

In this sample, this clonotype is medium-sized. CDR3 region: CSARRGWGGQPQHF. The CDR3 coding sequence is TGCAGTGCTAGGCGAGGCTGGGGAGGACAGCCCCAGCATTTT. The V call is TRBV20-1, the J call TRBJ1-5; D gene uncertain. The V gene's germline CDR1 is DFQATT and CDR2 SNEGSKA (reference sequence). Trimming shortened V by 3 bases and J by 7 bases, and 16 bases separated the two germline ends. The CDR3 runs 14 residues.

With respect to this clonotype: One junction end disagrees with the germline gene, perhaps due to a read error. This chain links TRBV20-1 with TRBJ2-1; 7 bases are shared with TRBD1. In germline, CDR1 is DFQATT, CDR2 SNEGSKA (reference sequence). The CDR3 contains 13 residues. This chain's CDR3 is CRMDRPDIGEQSF. DNA of the CDR3: TGCAGGATGGACAGGCCTGATATTGGGGAGCAGTCCTTC.

The chain carries TRBV19 and TRBJ2-7, with 12 bases matching TRBD2. The CDR3 is made up of 13 amino acids. Germline CDR1 and CDR2: LNHDA and SQIVND (reference sequence). V lost 6 bases and J lost 4; bases outside the gene matches: 1. CDR3 coding DNA: TGTGCCAGTAGCGGGACTAGCGGGTACGAGCAGTACTTC. Amino acids: CASSGTSGYEQYF.

The chain links TRBV7-7 to TRBJ2-1, with TRBD2 matching over 11 bases. This CDR3 has 14 amino acids. Germline lookup yields CDR1 SSHAT and CDR2 FNYEAQ (reference sequence). The CDR3 coding sequence is TGTGCTAGTGCTAGCGGGAGGCCCTACAATGAGCAGTTCTTC. Its translation is CASASGRPYNEQFF.

The chain carries TRBV10-3 and TRBJ1-5; D not certain. V lost 0 bases and J lost 7, with 7 bases in between. Germline-derived CDR1 and CDR2 are ENHRY and SYGVKD. This CDR3 is built from 13 residues. DNA for the CDR3: TGTGCCATCAGTGAGTCACTGGGCCAGCCCCAGCATTTT. It translates to CAISESLGQPQHF.

Judged by abundance, this clonotype is medium-sized (0.01 to 0.1%). This chain links TRBV20-1 with TRBJ2-5; 8 nucleotides agree with TRBD1. V lost 5 bases to trimming and J lost 5 bases; unmatched junction nucleotides: 13. CDR1 and CDR2 (germline): DFQATT, SNEGSKA (reference sequence). CDR3 size: 15 residues. The CDR3 region has the DNA TGCAGTGCTGGACAGGGAGATCGGTCGGCGGAGACCCAGTACTTC. It translates to CSAGQGDRSAETQYF.